This T cell receptor (beta chain) appears in the sequencing data of a study of blood T cell repertoires in COVID-19. Clinical history as reported by participants underpinned cohort assignment. The CDR3 is 16 residues long. The germline V and J ends were trimmed by 6 bases and 10 bases, with 22 bases remaining between them. Germline V gene lookup returns CDR1 MNHNY and CDR2 SVGAGI (reference sequence). Method: immunoSEQ multiplex PCR; TCRdb's copy keeps in-frame clones and lacks some. The sample includes about 300,000 clones, around nine tenths seen only once; the top ten take about 5.2%. The rearrangement links TRBV6-6 to TRBJ1-6; perhaps TRBD1 as D (6 bases). This clonotype was obtained from a man in his sixties who had recovered from COVID-19. Sequencing was performed on PBMCs or T cells enriched from blood (not recorded which). CDR3: CASSRTGTKEVSPLHF. CDR3 DNA sequence: TGTGCCAGCAGCCGCACCGGGACAAAGGAGGTCTCACCCCTCCACTTT.